This T cell receptor beta chain derives from a study of post-analysis software for immune sequencing data. For the study at large: There were relapsing-remitting, secondary progressive and progressive-relapsing multiple sclerosis among the disease courses included. General study results and limits: Samples prepared in the same batch strongly co-clustered by F measure. Five TRBV segments, including TRBV5-6, TRBV5-1 and TRBV20-1, were more frequent in patients than controls. Controls showed significantly higher normalized Chao1 diversity than did multiple sclerosis patients.

As concerns this clonotype: Its antigen remains unidentified.

The CDR3 loop spans 14 amino acids. The V end was cut by 6 bases, the J end by 4 bases, with 13 bases between. The TCR beta cDNA libraries contained unique molecular identifiers. Roughly 500,000 cDNA molecules were obtained per 1 to 10 million input T cells. TCRdb analysed the PCR reads with MiXCR anew, one entry per CDR3 protein. The data hold hundreds of thousands of distinct CDR3 sequences, with around 40% observed a single time. The chain combines TRBV12-3 or TRBV12-4 with TRBJ1-5; D unclear. The clonotype originates from a girl aged 10 to 17 with multiple sclerosis. The sample was blood. The CDR3, as DNA: TGTGCCAGCAGGATCTCCGGAAGTAATCAGCCCCAGCATTTT. It is translated as CASRISGSNQPQHF.